Detailed here is one TCR beta chain. Its antigen is unidentified. CDR1 and CDR2 from the germline V gene are MDHEN and SYDVKM. V was pared by 5 bases and J by 1 base, with 5 bases of the junction left unmatched. There are 16 residues in the CDR3. Assay: immunoSEQ multiplex PCR; the TCRdb copy retains only in-frame clones and omits some. This table holds some 50,000 clones, under 95% found once. The data were obtained in a study of OX40 agonist ivuxolimab in advanced cancers. About the research overall: Patients in the trial were receiving intravenous ivuxolimab every 2 weeks, at doses of 0.01 to 10 mg/kg. Males comprised roughly four fifths of the group, whose mean age was about 60 years (range 23 to 79).

Study-level results: Blood T cells, both CD4+ and CD8+, expanded clonally by week 6 at 0.1 to 3.0 mg/kg.

Sequencing was performed on CD4+ or CD8+ T cells sorted from blood, taken in a trial of the OX40 agonist ivuxolimab. The V and J genes are TRBV28 and TRBJ2-1; 10 bases are shared with TRBD1. The TCR comes from an adult with an advanced solid tumor such as melanoma, head and neck, liver or kidney cancer. CDR3 region: CASSTRTGGSYNEQFF. CDR3 nucleotide sequence: TGTGCCAGCAGTACCCGGACAGGGGGGTCCTACAATGAGCAGTTCTTC.